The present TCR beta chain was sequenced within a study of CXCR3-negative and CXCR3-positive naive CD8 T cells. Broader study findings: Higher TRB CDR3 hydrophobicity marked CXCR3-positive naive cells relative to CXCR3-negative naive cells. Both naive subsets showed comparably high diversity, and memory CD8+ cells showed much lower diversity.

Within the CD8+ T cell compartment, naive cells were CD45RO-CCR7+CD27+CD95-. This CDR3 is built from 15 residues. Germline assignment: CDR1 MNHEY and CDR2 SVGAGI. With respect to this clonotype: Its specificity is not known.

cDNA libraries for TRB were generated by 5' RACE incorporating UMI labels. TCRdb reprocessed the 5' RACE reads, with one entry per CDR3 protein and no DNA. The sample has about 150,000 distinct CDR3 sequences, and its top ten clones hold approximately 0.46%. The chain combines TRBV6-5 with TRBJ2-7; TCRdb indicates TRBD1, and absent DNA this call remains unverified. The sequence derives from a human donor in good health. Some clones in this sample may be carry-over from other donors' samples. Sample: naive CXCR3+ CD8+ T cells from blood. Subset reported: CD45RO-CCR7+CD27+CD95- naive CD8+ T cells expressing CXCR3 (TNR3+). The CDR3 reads CASSYSGDITYEQYF.